The 11 T cell receptor beta chains below all came from one sample that was sequenced in a study of metastatic and nonmetastatic thyroid tumors. TCRdb reanalyzed the PCR reads with MiXCR. The sample holds some 8,400 clones, under 35% seen once. Prior to thyroid surgery, none of the patients had received any treatment. The sample comprised tumor tissue. Receptor source: a male donor with papillary thyroid cancer or a benign thyroid nodule (not recorded which). Some clones in this sample may be carry-over from other donors' samples.

The chain recombines TRBV28 with TRBJ2-1; unclear D gene. V shed 2 bases and J shed 4 bases, with 12 bases lying between them. Germline CDR1 MDHEN, CDR2 SYDVKM. CDR3 length equals 15 residues. The CDR3 reads CASSLGSSSYNEQFF. The CDR3 nucleotides read TGTGCCAGCAGTTTAGGGTCGTCGTCGTACAATGAGCAGTTCTTC.

This clone was detected a few times. The gene calls are TRBV20-1 and TRBJ2-5; 10 positions match TRBD2. Germline V gene sequence: CDR1 DFQATT, CDR2 SNEGSKA (reference sequence). CDR3 length equals 18 residues. After removal of 0 bases from V and 4 bases from J, the junction contained 14 bases not matched to a gene. The CDR3 here is CSARDNSGRASRGETQYF. CDR3 sequence (DNA): TGCAGTGCTAGAGATAACAGCGGGAGGGCTTCAAGAGGAGAGACCCAGTACTTC.

The CDR3 nucleotides are TGCAGTGCTAGAGATCAGGATAGCGGGTCCATAAATGAGCAGTTCTTC. It is translated as CSARDQDSGSINEQFF. This sequence joins TRBV20-1 and TRBJ2-1, with 7 bases identical to TRBD2. The V gene's germline CDR1 is DFQATT and CDR2 SNEGSKA (reference sequence). The J segment lost 7 bases and the V segment lost 0 bases, leaving 12 bases of the junction unmatched. The CDR3 length is 16 residues.

Ten or more counts support this clone. The rearrangement uses TRBV9 and TRBJ2-5; possibly TRBD2 for D (6 bases). The CDR3 spans 16 residues. CDR1 and CDR2 (germline): SGDLS, YYNGEE. The germline V and J ends were trimmed by 0 bases and 1 base, with 13 bases remaining between them. CDR3 region: CASSVAAGSSQETQYF. CDR3 in DNA: TGTGCCAGCAGCGTAGCGGCCGGGAGTTCCCAAGAGACCCAGTACTTC.

The chain employs TRBV7-9 and TRBJ1-1; 11 nucleotides align to TRBD1. The V gene's germline CDR1 is SEHNR and CDR2 FQNEAQ (reference sequence). Trimming cost V 1 base and J 4 bases; bases outside gene matches: 2. CDR3 length: 15 amino acids. In DNA form, the CDR3 reads TGTGCCAGCAGCTTAGGGGGGACAGGGGGCACTGAAGCTTTCTTT. This codes for CASSLGGTGGTEAFF.

This clone was counted many times. The chain links TRBV27 to TRBJ2-3; 14 nucleotides align to TRBD2. After removal of 5 bases from V and 3 bases from J, the junction contained 4 bases not matched to a gene. Germline-derived CDR1 and CDR2 are MNHEY and SMNVEV (reference sequence). This CDR3 region has 16 residues. The chain's CDR3 is CASSARLAGGTDTQYF. CDR3 nucleotides: TGTGCCAGCAGTGCAAGACTAGCGGGAGGGACAGATACGCAGTATTTT.

Notes on this clone: A read error may account for a junction end that differs from germline. The chain recombines TRBV7-7 with TRBJ2-1; TRBD2 aligns across 7 bases. CDR3 length: 14 amino acids. Germline V gene lookup returns CDR1 SSHAT and CDR2 FNYEAQ (reference sequence). The chain's CDR3 is CASSFAGDGNEQFF. CDR3 coding DNA: TGTGCTAGCAGCTTTGCGGGAGACGGTAATGAGCAGTTCTTC.

By sample fraction, this clone is medium-sized. The genes are TRBV12-3 or TRBV12-4 and TRBJ1-1; maybe TRBD1 (5 bases). The V and J ends lost 4 bases and 0 bases respectively, with 12 bases between them. The CDR3 length is 15 residues. CDR3: CASSYRREMNTEAFF. DNA of the CDR3: TGTGCCAGCAGTTACCGCAGGGAGATGAACACTGAAGCTTTCTTT.

A few counts support this clone. The rearrangement joins TRBV27 to TRBJ1-6; D is possibly TRBD1 (5 bases). V was trimmed by 3 bases and J by 8 bases, leaving 11 bases between them. Germline values: CDR1 MNHEY, CDR2 SMNVEV (reference sequence). CDR3 length: 14 residues. CDR3 in amino acids: CASSLGGLDSPLHF. CDR3 nucleotides: TGTGCCAGCAGTTTGGGGGGATTGGATTCACCCCTCCACTTT.

This chain connects TRBV28 to TRBJ1-2; TRBD1 might be the D (6 bases). The V gene lost 7 bases and the J gene lost 8 bases, with 23 bases spanning the gap. CDR1 MDHEN and CDR2 SYDVKM come from the germline V gene. The CDR3 loop spans 15 amino acids. CDR3 loop: CASKPTGAIYAGYTF. The CDR3 DNA follows: TGTGCCAGCAAACCTACGGGGGCTATCTATGCGGGCTACACCTTC.

The rearrangement links TRBV15 to TRBJ2-7; the D is unclear. The CDR3 has 14 amino acids. Germline V lookup: CDR1 LNHNV, CDR2 YYDKDF (reference sequence). V was clipped by 0 bases and J by 2 bases, with 8 bases between them. DNA of the CDR3: TGTGCCACCAGCAGAGACGAGAGTCCCTACGAGCAGTACTTC. This codes for CATSRDESPYEQYF.